These 21 T cell receptor beta chains were sequenced from one sample in a study of a mutant IDH1 vaccine in newly diagnosed glioma (TCRdb year 2021). No antigen is known for these receptors. Libraries were constructed by the immunoSEQ multiplex PCR assay. This is the immuneACCESS table as TCRdb keeps it, with only in-frame sequences that have V and J called. A part of the clones is gone; compared with another copy, unresolved V genes explain less than half, and the rest is unexplained. This sample lists fewer than 35,000 clones; 90% were detected once. About 20% of the sample is held by the ten biggest clonotypes. This sample's time point label indicates: week 11, during vaccination. Each vaccine dose, consisting of 300 ug of a 20-mer mutant IDH1 peptide in Montanide, was administered subcutaneously with topical imiquimod. This specimen was PBMCs, taken from a glioma patient whose treatment included an IDH1 peptide vaccine. The receptors come from a man aged 18-30 years with glioma.

The chain has TRBV6-5 and TRBJ1-5, with D unresolved. Trimming cost V 6 bases and J 0 bases, with 9 bases left between them. The CDR3 sequence is 14 residues long. CDR1 and CDR2 from the germline V gene are MNHEY and SVGAGI. DNA of the CDR3: TGTGCCAGCAGCCCCGATTATAGCAATCAGCCCCAGCATTTT. It yields the protein CASSPDYSNQPQHF.

This chain links TRBV7-2 with TRBJ2-7; D gene unclear. CDR1 is SGHTA and CDR2 is FQGNSA in the germline V gene. The CDR3 loop spans 15 amino acids. V shed 1 base and J shed 3 bases, with 13 bases lying between them. The DNA for the CDR3 is TGTGCCAGCAGCTTAGGTCCCCGAACCCTCTACGAGCAGTACTTC. Residues: CASSLGPRTLYEQYF.

This chain links TRBV4-2 with TRBJ1-1; possible D gene TRBD1, 5 bases. CDR3 length: 15 amino acids. Germline V gives CDR1 LGHNA, CDR2 YNFKEQ. The V end was cut by 5 bases, the J end by 4 bases, with 17 bases between. The CDR3 DNA reads TGTGCCAGCAGCACTGGGACCCAGTGGACCACTGAAGCTTTCTTT. Encoded protein: CASSTGTQWTTEAFF.

The rearrangement links TRBV19 to TRBJ1-5; 7 bases agree with TRBD1. This CDR3 region has 13 residues. The V segment lost 2 bases and the J segment 10 bases; nucleotides outside the gene matches: 5. From germline, CDR1 is LNHDA and CDR2 SQIVND (reference sequence). The CDR3 DNA is TGTGCCAGTAGTATAAAGGGACAGACACCCCAGCATTTT. It translates to CASSIKGQTPQHF.

The chain combines TRBV20-1 with TRBJ2-1; D perhaps matches TRBD2 (5 bases). This CDR3 region has 10 residues. CDR1 DFQATT and CDR2 SNEGSKA come from the germline V gene (reference sequence). The germline V and J ends were trimmed by 3 bases and 12 bases, with 9 bases remaining between them. The CDR3: CSASDRGQFF. As DNA, the CDR3 is TGCAGTGCTAGTGACCGGGGGCAGTTCTTC.

V gene TRBV5-1 combines with J gene TRBJ1-1; D possibly corresponds to TRBD1 (6 bases). CDR1 and CDR2 (germline): SGHRS, YFSETQ. V was clipped by 0 bases and J by 11 bases, with 11 bases between them. This CDR3 is built from 12 residues. The CDR3 loop reads CASSLEQGRAFF. The CDR3 DNA follows: TGCGCCAGCAGCTTGGAACAGGGTAGGGCTTTCTTT.

The chain links TRBV5-1 to TRBJ1-6, with D perhaps matching TRBD1 (5 bases). Deletions cut 2 bases from V and 11 bases from J, with 14 bases between. Germline V gene lookup returns CDR1 SGHRS and CDR2 YFSETQ. The CDR3 totals 14 residues. The CDR3 DNA follows: TGCGCCAGCAGCTTAGGAGGGGAAGGTACACCCCTCCACTTT. This gives the protein CASSLGGEGTPLHF. Based on the CDR3 plus reference TRBV5-1 and TRBJ1-6, the full variable domain is KAGVTQTPRYLIKTRGQQVTLSCSPISGHRSVSWYQQTPGQGLQFLFEYFSETQRNKGNFPGRFSGRQFSNSRSEMNVSTLELGDSALYLCASSLGGEGTPLHFGNGTRLTVT.

This chain joins TRBV10-1 and TRBJ2-3, with D hard to call. V was cut by 3 bases and J by 10 bases, with 14 bases left in between. This CDR3 region has 13 residues. Per germline, CDR1 WNHNN and CDR2 SYGVQD (reference sequence). The CDR3 DNA reads TGCGCCAGCAGTGATAATCCCCCATACGCGCAGTATTTT. Translation: CASSDNPPYAQYF.

About this clone itself: The junction departs from the called germline gene at one end, perhaps through a read error. The chain uses TRBV11-1 and TRBJ1-1; TRBD1 aligns across 11 bases. The germline V gene has CDR1 SGHAT and CDR2 FQDESV (reference sequence). The CDR3 has 14 residues. DNA of the CDR3: TGTGCCAACAGCCCGATGGACAGGGGGCCTGAAGCTTTCTTT. Residues: CANSPMDRGPEAFF.

The chain combines TRBV27 with TRBJ2-7, with 7 bases identical to TRBD1. The CDR3 is 15 residues long. J was trimmed by 2 bases and V by 6 bases; bases with no gene match: 10. CDR1 is MNHEY and CDR2 is SMNVEV in the germline V gene (reference sequence). The CDR3 DNA follows: TGTGCCAGCAGCAGCGGACAGGCGGGCCCCTACGAGCAGTACTTC. Its protein is CASSSGQAGPYEQYF.

The gene calls are TRBV5-1 and TRBJ2-2, with TRBD1 matching over 7 bases. The CDR3 has 15 residues. J was trimmed by 4 bases and V by 4 bases; bases with no gene match: 7. Per germline, CDR1 SGHRS and CDR2 YFSETQ. CDR3 nucleotide sequence: TGCGCCAGCAGCCCCGACAGGGCGAGCACCGGGGAGCTGTTTTTT. Its translation: CASSPDRASTGELFF.

V gene TRBV7-3 combines with J gene TRBJ2-1; D is unresolved. Germline CDR1 reads SGHTA; CDR2 reads FQGTGA. This CDR3 region has 12 residues. The V gene lost 1 base and the J gene lost 7 bases, with 5 bases spanning the gap. CDR3 DNA sequence: TGTGCCAGCAGCTTAAGGGATAATGAGCAGTTCTTC. Translated, it gives CASSLRDNEQFF.

The chain employs TRBV30 and TRBJ2-7; 9 bases align to TRBD1. CDR1 and CDR2 (germline): GTSNPN, SVGIG (reference sequence). CDR3 length: 15 residues. V gave up 2 bases and J gave up 3 bases; unmatched junction bases: 8. DNA for the CDR3: TGTGCCTGGAGTTTGTACGGACAGGGGTACTACGAGCAGTACTTC. This translates into CAWSLYGQGYYEQYF.

The chain links TRBV6-1 to TRBJ2-6, with 11 nucleotides matching TRBD1. J was trimmed by 0 bases and V by 8 bases; bases with no gene match: 0. The CDR3 runs to 15 residues. In germline, CDR1 is MNHNS, CDR2 SASEGT. The DNA for the CDR3 is TGTGCCAGCGGGACAGGGGGCTCTGGGGCCAACGTCCTGACTTTC. Its translation is CASGTGGSGANVLTF.

The rearrangement uses TRBV11-3 and TRBJ1-1; D remains ambiguous. The length of the CDR3 is 11 residues. CDR1 SGHNT and CDR2 YENEEA come from the germline V gene. The V end lost 1 base, the J end lost 11 bases, and 8 bases lay between the germline ends. The CDR3 nucleotides read TGTGCCAGCAGCTTAGGAAAAGAGGCTTTCTTT. Its translation is CASSLGKEAFF.

The gene calls are TRBV30 and TRBJ2-3, with 7 bases that match TRBD2. CDR3 length: 14 amino acids. Germline CDR1 reads GTSNPN; CDR2 reads SVGIG (reference sequence). V lost 2 bases to trimming and J lost 1 base; unmatched junction nucleotides: 3. The CDR3 loop is CAWSSGGRTDTQYF. The CDR3 nucleotides read TGTGCCTGGAGTTCGGGGGGACGCACAGATACGCAGTATTTT.

This clone was counted between two and nine times. This rearrangement joins TRBV30 to TRBJ2-4; D call uncertain. V lost 1 base to trimming and J lost 0 bases, with 4 bases between them. The germline gives CDR1 GTSNPN, CDR2 SVGIG (reference sequence). The CDR3 has 13 residues. The CDR3 reads CAWSGQAKNIQYF. CDR3 sequence (DNA): TGTGCCTGGAGTGGGCAAGCCAAAAACATTCAGTACTTC.

This chain links TRBV2 with TRBJ2-5; either TRBD1 or TRBD2 may supply D (5 bases each). Trimming removed 1 base at V and 1 base at J, with 16 bases between. The CDR3 runs 17 residues. Germline loops: CDR1 SNHLY, CDR2 FYNNEI. This CDR3 reads CASSEGIGLGTQETQYF. DNA of the CDR3: TGTGCCAGCAGTGAAGGAATTGGACTGGGGACCCAAGAGACCCAGTACTTC. Complete variable domain (other parts from reference TRBV2 and TRBJ2-5): EPEVTQTPSHQVTQMGQEVILRCVPISNHLYFYWYRQILGQKVEFLVSFYNNEISEKSEIFDDQFSVERPDGSNFTLKIRSTKLEDSAMYFCASSEGIGLGTQETQYFGPGTRLLVL.

The rearrangement links TRBV6-6 to TRBJ2-2; no firm D call. The CDR3 consists of 12 residues. In germline, CDR1 is MNHNY, CDR2 SVGAGI (reference sequence). V lost 6 bases and J lost 4, with 6 bases in between. The CDR3 loop reads CASRYITGELFF. The CDR3 nucleotides read TGTGCCAGCAGATACATCACCGGGGAGCTGTTTTTT.

This chain joins TRBV4-3 and TRBJ2-1, with 8 bases lining up with TRBD2. The CDR3 runs 16 residues. CDR1 and CDR2 from the germline V gene are LGHNA and YSLEER. V dropped 4 bases and J dropped 3; count of bases not matched to a gene: 8. The CDR3 is CASSPGGPSGYNEQFF. The CDR3 DNA reads TGCGCCAGCAGCCCGGGGGGGCCTAGTGGCTACAATGAGCAGTTCTTC.

The chain joins TRBV6-5 to TRBJ1-2; a possible D gene is TRBD1 (5 bases). Per germline, CDR1 MNHEY and CDR2 SVGAGI. Trimming pared 6 bases from V and 4 bases from J, leaving 15 bases between. This CDR3 is built from 14 residues. The CDR3 region has the DNA TGTGCCAGCAGGTTTGGGGGGTCTGGCTATGGCTACACCTTC. The encoded protein is CASRFGGSGYGYTF.